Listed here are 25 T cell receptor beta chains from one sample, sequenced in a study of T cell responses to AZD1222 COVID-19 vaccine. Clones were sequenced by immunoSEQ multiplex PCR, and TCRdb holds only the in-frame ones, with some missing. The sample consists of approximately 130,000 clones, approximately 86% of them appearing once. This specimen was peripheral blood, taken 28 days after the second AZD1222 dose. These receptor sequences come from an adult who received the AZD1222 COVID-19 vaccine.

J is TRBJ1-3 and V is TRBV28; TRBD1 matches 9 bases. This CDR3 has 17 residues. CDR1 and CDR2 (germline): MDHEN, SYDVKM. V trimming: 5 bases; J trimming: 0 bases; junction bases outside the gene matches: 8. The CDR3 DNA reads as TGTGCCAGCAGTCTCCGACAGGGGGGTAACTCTGGAAACACCATATATTTT. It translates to CASSLRQGGNSGNTIYF. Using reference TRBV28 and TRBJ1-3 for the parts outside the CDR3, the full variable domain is DVKVTQSSRYLVKRTGEKVFLECVQDMDHENMFWYRQDPGLGLRLIYFSYDVKMKEKGDIPEGYSVSREKKERFSLILESASTNQTSMYLCASSLRQGGNSGNTIYFGEGSWLTVV.

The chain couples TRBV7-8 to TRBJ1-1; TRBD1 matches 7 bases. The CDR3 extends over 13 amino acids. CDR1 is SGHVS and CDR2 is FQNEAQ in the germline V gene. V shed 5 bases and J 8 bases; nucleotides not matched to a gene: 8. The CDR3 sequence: CASSRDREREAFF. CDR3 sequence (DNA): TGTGCCAGCAGCCGGGACAGAGAGAGAGAAGCTTTCTTT.

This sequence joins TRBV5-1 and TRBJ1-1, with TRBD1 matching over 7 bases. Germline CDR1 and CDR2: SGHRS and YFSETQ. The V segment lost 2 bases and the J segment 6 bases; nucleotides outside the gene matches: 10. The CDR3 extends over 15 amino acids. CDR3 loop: CASSLRQGSSSEAFF. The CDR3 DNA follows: TGCGCCAGCAGCTTAAGACAGGGTTCTTCCTCTGAAGCTTTCTTT.

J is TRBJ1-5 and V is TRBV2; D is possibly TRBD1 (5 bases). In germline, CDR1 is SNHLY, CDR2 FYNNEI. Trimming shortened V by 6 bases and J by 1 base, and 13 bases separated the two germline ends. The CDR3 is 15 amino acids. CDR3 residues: CASSGGQASNQPQHF. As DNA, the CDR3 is TGTGCCAGCAGCGGTGGACAAGCGAGCAATCAGCCCCAGCATTTT.

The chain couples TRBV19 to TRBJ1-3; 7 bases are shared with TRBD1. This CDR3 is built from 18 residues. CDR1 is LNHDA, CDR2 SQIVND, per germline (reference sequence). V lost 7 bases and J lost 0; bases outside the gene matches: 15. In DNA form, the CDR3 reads TGTGCCAGTACCCCATCAGGACAGGCGTTCTACTCTGGAAACACCATATATTTT. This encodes CASTPSGQAFYSGNTIYF.

The DNA of the CDR3 is TGTGCCAGCAGCTTTGGCGGGGCTGAGACCCAGTACTTC. Residues: CASSFGGAETQYF. This chain uses TRBV11-3 with TRBJ2-5, with a possible D match to TRBD2 (6 bases). The CDR3 has 13 amino acids. Germline V CDR1 and CDR2: SGHNT, YENEEA. Deletions cut 3 bases from V and 5 bases from J, with 10 bases between.

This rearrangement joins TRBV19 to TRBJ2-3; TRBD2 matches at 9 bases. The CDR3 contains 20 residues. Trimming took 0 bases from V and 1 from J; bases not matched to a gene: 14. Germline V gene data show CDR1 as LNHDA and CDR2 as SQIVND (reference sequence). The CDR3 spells CASSIDHLGVAGDGTDTQYF. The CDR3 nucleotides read TGTGCCAGTAGTATAGATCATCTTGGTGTAGCGGGAGATGGCACAGATACGCAGTATTTT. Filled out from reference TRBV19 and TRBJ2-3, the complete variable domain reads DGGITQSPKYLFRKEGQNVTLSCEQNLNHDAMYWYRQDPGQGLRLIYYSQIVNDFQKGDIAEGYSVSREKKESFPLTVTSAQKNPTAFYLCASSIDHLGVAGDGTDTQYFGPGTRLTVL.

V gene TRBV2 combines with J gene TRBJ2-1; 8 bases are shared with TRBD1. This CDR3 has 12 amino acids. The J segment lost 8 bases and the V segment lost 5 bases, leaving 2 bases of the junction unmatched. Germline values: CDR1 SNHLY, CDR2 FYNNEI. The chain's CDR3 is CASSLDRDEQFF. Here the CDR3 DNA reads TGTGCCAGCAGTCTGGACAGGGATGAGCAGTTCTTC.

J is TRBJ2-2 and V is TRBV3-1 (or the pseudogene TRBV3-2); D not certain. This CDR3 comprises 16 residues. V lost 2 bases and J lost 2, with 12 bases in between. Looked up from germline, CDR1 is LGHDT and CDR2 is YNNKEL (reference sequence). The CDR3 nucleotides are TGTGCCAGCAGCCAATACCTCCTCTCTAACACCGGGGAGCTGTTTTTT. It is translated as CASSQYLLSNTGELFF.

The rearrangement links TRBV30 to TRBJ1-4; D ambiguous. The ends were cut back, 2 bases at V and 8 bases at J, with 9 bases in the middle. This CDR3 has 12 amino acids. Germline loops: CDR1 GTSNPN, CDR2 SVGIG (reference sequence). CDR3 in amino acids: CAWSPADEKLFF. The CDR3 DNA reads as TGTGCCTGGAGTCCGGCGGACGAAAAACTGTTTTTT.

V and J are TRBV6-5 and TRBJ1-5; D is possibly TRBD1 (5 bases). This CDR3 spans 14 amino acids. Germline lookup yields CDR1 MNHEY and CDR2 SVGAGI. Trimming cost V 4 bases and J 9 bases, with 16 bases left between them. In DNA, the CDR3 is TGTGCCAGCAGTTTATGGGGCCTTCAGAGGCCCCAGCATTTT. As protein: CASSLWGLQRPQHF.

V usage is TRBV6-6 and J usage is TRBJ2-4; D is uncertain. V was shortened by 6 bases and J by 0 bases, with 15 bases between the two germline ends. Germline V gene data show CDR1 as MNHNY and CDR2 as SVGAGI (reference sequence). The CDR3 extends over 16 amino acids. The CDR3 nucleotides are TGTGCCAGCAGCCAGGTGGGAATTCTAGCCAAAAACATTCAGTACTTC. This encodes CASSQVGILAKNIQYF.

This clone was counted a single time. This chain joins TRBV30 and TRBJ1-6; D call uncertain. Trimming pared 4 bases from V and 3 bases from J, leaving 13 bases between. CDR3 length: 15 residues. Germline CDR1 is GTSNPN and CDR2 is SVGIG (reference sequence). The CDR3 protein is CAWKTRQGYNSPLHF. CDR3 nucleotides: TGTGCCTGGAAGACTCGTCAAGGCTATAATTCACCCCTCCACTTT.

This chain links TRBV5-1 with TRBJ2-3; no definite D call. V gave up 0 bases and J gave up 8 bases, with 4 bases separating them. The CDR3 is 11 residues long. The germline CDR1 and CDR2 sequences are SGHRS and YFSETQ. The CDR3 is CASSLEATQYF. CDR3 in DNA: TGCGCCAGCAGCTTGGAGGCTACGCAGTATTTT.

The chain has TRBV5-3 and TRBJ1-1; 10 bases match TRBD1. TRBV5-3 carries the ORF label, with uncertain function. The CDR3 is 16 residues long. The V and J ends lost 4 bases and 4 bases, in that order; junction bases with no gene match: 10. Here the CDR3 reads CARSGSTGGDGTEAFF. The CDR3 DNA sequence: TGTGCCAGAAGCGGCTCGACAGGGGGCGACGGCACTGAAGCTTTCTTT.

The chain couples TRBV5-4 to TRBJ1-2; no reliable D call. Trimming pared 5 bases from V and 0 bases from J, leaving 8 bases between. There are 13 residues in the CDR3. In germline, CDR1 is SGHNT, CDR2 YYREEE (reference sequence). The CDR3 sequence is CASRRLANYGYTF. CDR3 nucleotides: TGTGCCAGCAGACGGCTAGCTAACTATGGCTACACCTTC.

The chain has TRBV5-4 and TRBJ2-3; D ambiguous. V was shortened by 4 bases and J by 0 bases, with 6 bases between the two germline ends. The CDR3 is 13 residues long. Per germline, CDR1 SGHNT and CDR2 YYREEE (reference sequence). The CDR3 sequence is CASSPDSTDTQYF. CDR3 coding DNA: TGTGCCAGCAGCCCGGACAGCACAGATACGCAGTATTTT.

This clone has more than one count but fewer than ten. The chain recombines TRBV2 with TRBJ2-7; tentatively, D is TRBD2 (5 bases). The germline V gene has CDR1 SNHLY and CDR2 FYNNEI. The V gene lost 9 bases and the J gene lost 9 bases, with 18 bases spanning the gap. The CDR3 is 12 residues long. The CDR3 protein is CAREALASGQYF. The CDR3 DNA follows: TGTGCCAGGGAGGCCTTGGCCTCCGGGCAGTACTTC. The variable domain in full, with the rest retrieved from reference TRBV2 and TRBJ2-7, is EPEVTQTPSHQVTQMGQEVILRCVPISNHLYFYWYRQILGQKVEFLVSFYNNEISEKSEIFDDQFSVERPDGSNFTLKIRSTKLEDSAMYFCAREALASGQYFGPGTRLTVT.

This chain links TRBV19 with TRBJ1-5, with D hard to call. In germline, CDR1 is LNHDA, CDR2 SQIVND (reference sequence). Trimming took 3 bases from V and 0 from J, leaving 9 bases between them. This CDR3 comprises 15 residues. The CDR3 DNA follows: TGTGCCAGTAGTATGGCACAGAATAGCAATCAGCCCCAGCATTTT. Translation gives CASSMAQNSNQPQHF.

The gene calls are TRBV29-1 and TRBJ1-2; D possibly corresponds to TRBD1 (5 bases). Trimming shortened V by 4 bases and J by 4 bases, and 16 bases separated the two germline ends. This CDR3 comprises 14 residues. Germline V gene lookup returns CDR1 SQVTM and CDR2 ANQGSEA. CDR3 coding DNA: TGCAGCGTTGGGGTTTTTGACAGAAGCTATGGCTACACCTTC. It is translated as CSVGVFDRSYGYTF.

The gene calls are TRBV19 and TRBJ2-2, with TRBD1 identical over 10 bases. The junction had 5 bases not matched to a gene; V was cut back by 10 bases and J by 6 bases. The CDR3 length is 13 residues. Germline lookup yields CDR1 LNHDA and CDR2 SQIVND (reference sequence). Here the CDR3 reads CAIQTGGPGELFF. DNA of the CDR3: TGTGCCATTCAGACAGGGGGCCCCGGGGAGCTGTTTTTT.

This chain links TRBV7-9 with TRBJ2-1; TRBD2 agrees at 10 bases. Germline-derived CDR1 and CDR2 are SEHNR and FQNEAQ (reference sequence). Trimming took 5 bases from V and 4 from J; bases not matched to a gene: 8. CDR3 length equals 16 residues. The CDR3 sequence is CASSPLAGAIYNEQFF. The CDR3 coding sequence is TGTGCCAGCAGCCCCCTAGCGGGAGCAATATACAATGAGCAGTTCTTC.

The CDR3 reads CASSLDMRNTEAFF. DNA of the CDR3: TGTGCCAGCAGCTTGGACATGAGGAACACTGAAGCTTTCTTT. This rearrangement joins TRBV5-5 to TRBJ1-1; D call uncertain. The CDR3 is 14 residues long. V lost 0 bases to trimming and J lost 1 base, with 7 bases between them. The germline V gene has CDR1 SGHKS and CDR2 YYEKEE (reference sequence).

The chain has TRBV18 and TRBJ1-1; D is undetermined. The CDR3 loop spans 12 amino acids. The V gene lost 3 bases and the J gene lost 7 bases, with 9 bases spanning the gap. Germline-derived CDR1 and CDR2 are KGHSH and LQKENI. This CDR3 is CASSPYVGEAFF. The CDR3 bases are TGTGCCAGCTCACCCTATGTCGGTGAAGCTTTCTTT.

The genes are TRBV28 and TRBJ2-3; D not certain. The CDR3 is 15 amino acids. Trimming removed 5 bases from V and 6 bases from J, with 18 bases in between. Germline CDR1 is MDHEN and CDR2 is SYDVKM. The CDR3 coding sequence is TGTGCCAGCAGTCTCCTGACTCTGGTCGGCGATACGCAGTATTTT. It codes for CASSLLTLVGDTQYF.